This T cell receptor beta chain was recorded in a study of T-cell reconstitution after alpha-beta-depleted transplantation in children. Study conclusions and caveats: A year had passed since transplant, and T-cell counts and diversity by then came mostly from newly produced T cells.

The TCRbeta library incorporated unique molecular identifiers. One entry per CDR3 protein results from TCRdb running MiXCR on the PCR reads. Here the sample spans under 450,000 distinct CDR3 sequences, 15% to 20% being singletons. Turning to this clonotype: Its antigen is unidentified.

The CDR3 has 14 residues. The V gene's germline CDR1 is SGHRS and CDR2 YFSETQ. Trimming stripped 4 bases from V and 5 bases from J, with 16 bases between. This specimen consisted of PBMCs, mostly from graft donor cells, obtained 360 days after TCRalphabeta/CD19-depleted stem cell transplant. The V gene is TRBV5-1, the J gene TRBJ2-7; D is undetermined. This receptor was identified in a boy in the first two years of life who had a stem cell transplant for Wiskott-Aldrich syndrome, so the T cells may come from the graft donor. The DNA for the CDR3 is TGCGCCAGCAGCCCCGGTCCGGCCATCGACGAGCAGTACTTC. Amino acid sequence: CASSPGPAIDEQYF. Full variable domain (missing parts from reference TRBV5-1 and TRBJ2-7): KAGVTQTPRYLIKTRGQQVTLSCSPISGHRSVSWYQQTPGQGLQFLFEYFSETQRNKGNFPGRFSGRQFSNSRSEMNVSTLELGDSALYLCASSPGPAIDEQYFGPGTRLTVT.